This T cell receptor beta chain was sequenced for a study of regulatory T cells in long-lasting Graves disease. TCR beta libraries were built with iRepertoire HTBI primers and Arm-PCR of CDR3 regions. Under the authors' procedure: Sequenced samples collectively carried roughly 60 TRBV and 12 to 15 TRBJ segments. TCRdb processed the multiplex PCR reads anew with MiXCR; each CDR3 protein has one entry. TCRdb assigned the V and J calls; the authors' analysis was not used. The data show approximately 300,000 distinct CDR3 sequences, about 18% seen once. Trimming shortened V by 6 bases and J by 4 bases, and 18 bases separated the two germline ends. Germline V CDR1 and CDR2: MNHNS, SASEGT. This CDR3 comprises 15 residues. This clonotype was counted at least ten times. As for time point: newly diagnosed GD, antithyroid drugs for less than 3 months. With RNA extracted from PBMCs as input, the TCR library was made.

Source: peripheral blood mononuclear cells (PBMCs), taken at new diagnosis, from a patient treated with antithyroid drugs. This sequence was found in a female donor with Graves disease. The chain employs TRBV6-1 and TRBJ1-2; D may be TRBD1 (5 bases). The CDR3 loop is CASSDSRDGLYGYTF. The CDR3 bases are TGTGCCAGCAGCGATTCTCGGGACGGACTCTATGGCTACACCTTC.